The T cell receptor (beta chain) under discussion was sequenced for a study of T-cell memory formation after mild COVID-19 (dated by TCRdb to about 2021). For the study in its entirety: Most TCR sequence clusters were specific to one of the two donors. Longitudinal TCRalpha and TCRbeta repertoire sequencing tracked T-cell clones expanding and contracting after mild COVID-19 in two donors. The cohort was made up of two young adult volunteers, one female and one male, who were previously healthy.

The study at large found these results: Only two mild cases were covered in the study, and larger cohorts including severe cases with pre-infection samples were considered necessary. Clones that contracted from day 15 to 85 showed balanced CD4/CD8 phenotypes, whereas a second wave of clones that expanded from day 15 to 37 leaned towards CD4+. Whether the second-wave clones peaking on day 37 were SARS-CoV-2 specific was not confirmed. Some responding clones were found in pre-infection memory, which suggests that pre-existing cross-reactive memory T cells took part in the SARS-CoV-2 response. Contracting CD4+ clones turned up mainly in the CM and EM memory subsets, whereas EMRA was where CD8+ clones were enriched.

Germline trimming: 8 bases from V, 5 bases from J; junction bases outside gene matches: 7. CDR1 and CDR2, per the germline V gene, are MGHRA and YSYEKL. The cysteine opens and the phenylalanine closes a CDR3 of 13 amino acids. The CDR3 DNA has 39 bases and is translated from base 1. This clonotype was detected a few times. Its antigen is unknown. Base quality data are lacking; no much larger clone is found one base away. Ficoll-Paque density gradient centrifugation was used to isolate PBMCs. Sequencing was carried out with an Illumina NovaSeq 6000. Using 5'RACE with constant-segment primers, TCRalpha and TCRbeta cDNA libraries were constructed, with sample barcodes and unique molecular identifiers added in the process. Trizol reagent was used to extract RNA from every sample. Libraries were amplified in two PCR steps, with a second sample barcode and Illumina TruSeq adapters added in the second step. Libraries were sequenced on an Illumina NovaSeq with 2 x 150 bp paired-end reads. The source study handled its data this way. Reads were demultiplexed and collapsed into UMI-guided consensus sequences with migec v1.2.7. Using mixcr v2.1.11, the UMI consensuses were aligned to TRA and TRB V and J templates and assembled into clonotypes. Clonotypes were classified as expanded or contracted when called significant by both edgeR and NoisET, with noise models trained on biological replicates. For edgeR calls, the cutoffs were a false discovery rate-adjusted p below 0.01 and a log2 fold-change threshold of 1. As an exploratory analysis of dynamics, max-normalized trajectories of the 1000 most abundant clonotypes were examined by PCA with hierarchical clustering. Separately sequenced CD4+ and CD8+ repertoires were used to assign a CD4 or CD8 phenotype to each responding clone. The public reads were run again by TCRdb, first through fastp at Q25 and then through MiXCR, and only productive beta chains were kept. A single entry per CDR3 protein holds the most common genes and DNA from its merged rows. V and J calls and clone size were set by TCRdb, not the authors. A total of about 400,000 distinct CDR3 sequences appear in this sample, 16% of them only once. 20% to 25% of the sample goes to the ten largest clones.

This TCR was recovered from a man aged 18-30 years who had mild COVID-19 (a few samples of this study predate the infection). The sample titles of this study are shuffled in the database, so cell type and time point are left out; the donor was told from shared clones. This receptor chain uses TRBV4-1 and TRBJ1-2; TRBD1 aligns with 8 central bases. Sequenced material: PBMCs or a T cell subset sorted from them (not recorded which). The DNA sequence reads TGCGCCAGCCGGGGACAGGACCTATATGGCTACACCTTC. This yields the protein CASRGQDLYGYTF.